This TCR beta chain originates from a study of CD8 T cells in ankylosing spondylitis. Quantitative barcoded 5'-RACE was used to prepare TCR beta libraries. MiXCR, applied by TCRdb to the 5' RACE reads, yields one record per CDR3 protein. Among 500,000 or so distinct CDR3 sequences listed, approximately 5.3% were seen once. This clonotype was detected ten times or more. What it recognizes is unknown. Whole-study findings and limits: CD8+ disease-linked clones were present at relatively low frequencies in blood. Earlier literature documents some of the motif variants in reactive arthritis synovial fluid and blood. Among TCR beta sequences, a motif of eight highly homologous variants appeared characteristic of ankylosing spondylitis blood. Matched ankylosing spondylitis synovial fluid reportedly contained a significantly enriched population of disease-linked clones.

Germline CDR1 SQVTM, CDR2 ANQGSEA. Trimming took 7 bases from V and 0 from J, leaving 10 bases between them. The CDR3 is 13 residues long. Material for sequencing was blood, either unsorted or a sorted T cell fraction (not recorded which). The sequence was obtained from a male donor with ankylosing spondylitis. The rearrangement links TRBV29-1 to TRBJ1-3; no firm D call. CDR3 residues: CSARRDSGNTIYF. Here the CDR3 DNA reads TGCAGCGCTCGAAGGGACTCTGGAAACACCATATATTTT.